The clone carrying this TCR beta chain showed up just a few times. What it recognizes is unknown. This specimen belongs to a study of post-analysis software for immune sequencing data. The authors incorporated unique molecular identifiers into the TCR beta cDNA libraries. TCRdb analysed the PCR reads with MiXCR anew, one entry per CDR3 protein. The sample lists 820,000 or so distinct CDR3 sequences, approximately 53% seen once, with 4.6% in the top ten. General study findings and limits: F measure clustering grouped samples strongly by preparation batch. In patients, TRBV5-6, TRBV5-1 and TRBV20-1 belonged to five or six TRBV segments found more frequently than in controls. When compared against controls, multiple sclerosis patients showed significantly lower normalized Chao1 diversity.

The CDR3 totals 13 residues. V trimming: 6 bases; J trimming: 1 base; junction bases outside the gene matches: 5. Germline CDR1 is SQVTM and CDR2 is ANQGSEA. The clonotype was recovered from a girl aged 5-17 years with multiple sclerosis. The V gene is TRBV29-1, the J gene TRBJ2-7, with 8 bases lining up with TRBD1. The sequencing input was blood. CDR3 in amino acids: CSVRTGRSYEQYF. The CDR3 DNA reads as TGCAGCGTCAGGACAGGGAGATCCTACGAGCAGTACTTC.